The clone carrying this TCR beta chain occurred a few times. What it binds is unknown. This entry is derived from a study of cytomegalovirus exposure and HLA in healthy donors. The study, taken as a whole, reports: In vitro experiments confirmed that three CMV-associated chains were specific for CMV antigens. A later analysis showed that HLA-associated TCR beta chains had undergone more clonal expansion than equally common others. With later analysis, a missense DCLRE1C variant became linked to TCR beta V- and J-gene trimming.

This CDR3 contains 12 residues. V gave up 4 bases and J gave up 1 base, with 7 bases separating them. Germline V lookup: CDR1 SQVTM, CDR2 ANQGSEA. The PCR made use of 60 Vbeta and 13 Jbeta primers. Assay: immunoSEQ multiplex PCR; the TCRdb copy retains only in-frame clones and omits some. Of some 130,000 clones listed, roughly 63% were seen once; the top ten hold 1.5% to 2%. Although they were nominally healthy when sampled, donors likely had unrecorded immune exposures. The sequenced sample consisted of PBMCs. The TCR sequence derives from a man aged 25-40 years in good health and CMV-seropositive. This chain connects TRBV29-1 to TRBJ2-5; D ambiguous. The CDR3 reads CSVAGGQETQYF. CDR3 sequence (DNA): TGCAGCGTTGCGGGTGGCCAAGAGACCCAGTACTTC.